This T cell receptor (beta chain) was retrieved from a study of cytomegalovirus exposure and HLA in healthy donors. In regard to this clone: As yet, its antigen is unknown.

Notes on the study in general: Sequence variants that were highly shared formed a cluster that was likely a sequencing artifact. In an earlier analysis, about 87% or about 30%: the productive usage of most TCR beta V segments.

Primers for the PCR totalled 60 Vbeta and 13 Jbeta. Measured with immunoSEQ multiplex PCR; TCRdb has only the in-frame clones, and not every one. The sample holds around 27,000 clones; 62% are singletons and the top ten take 42%. This CDR3 contains 14 residues. Trimming took 3 bases from V and 5 from J; bases not matched to a gene: 7. The germline V gene has CDR1 SGHRS and CDR2 YFSETQ. The clonotype was recovered from a male donor in good health and CMV-seropositive. Sequences were obtained from PBMCs. The rearrangement links TRBV5-1 to TRBJ1-2; 7 nucleotides match TRBD1. CDR3 protein: CASSSAAGQYGYTF. For the CDR3, the DNA is TGCGCCAGCAGCTCTGCCGCGGGACAGTATGGCTACACCTTC.